Below, 15 T cell receptor beta chains from the same sample are listed, as sequenced in a study of response to subunit inactivated influenza vaccine. TCRdb re-called the RT-PCR reads through MiXCR, storing one row per CDR3 protein. The sample lists fewer than 800,000 distinct CDR3 sequences, about a sixth seen once, with approximately 10% in the top ten. The sequencing here drew on PBMCs from blood, taken 11 to 12 days after vaccination. The receptors stem from a man in his fifties or sixties who received an inactivated influenza vaccine.

The V and J genes are TRBV3-1 and TRBJ2-3; D not certain. The CDR3 runs to 15 residues. The germline gives CDR1 LGHDT, CDR2 YNNKEL (reference sequence). V lost 2 bases and J 5 bases, leaving 14 bases between the germline ends. For the CDR3, the DNA is TGTGCCAGCAGCCAATTCCTTAGCAGAGTAGATACGCAGTATTTT. It specifies CASSQFLSRVDTQYF.

The chain links TRBV9 to TRBJ2-7, with a possible D match to TRBD1 (6 bases). CDR3 size: 13 residues. Germline lookup yields CDR1 SGDLS and CDR2 YYNGEE. Trimming pared 0 bases from V and 5 bases from J, leaving 9 bases between. CDR3 amino acids: CASSVVGGHEQYF. The CDR3 region has the DNA TGTGCCAGCAGCGTAGTTGGGGGCCACGAGCAGTACTTC.

In this sample, this clonotype turned up a few times. The rearrangement uses TRBV6-2 or TRBV6-3 and TRBJ2-1; tentatively, D is TRBD2 (6 bases). The V and J ends lost 0 bases and 7 bases respectively, with 10 bases between them. CDR1 and CDR2 (germline): MNHEY, SVGEGT. The length of the CDR3 is 14 residues. The CDR3 DNA reads TGTGCCAGCAGTTACTCGGGGACTCATAATGAGCAGTTCTTC. As protein: CASSYSGTHNEQFF.

Here the CDR3 DNA reads TGCAGTGCTAGTAGACAGAACTCTGGAAACACCATATATTTT. The encoded protein is CSASRQNSGNTIYF. The chain carries TRBV20-1 and TRBJ1-3, with D perhaps TRBD1 (5 bases). The CDR3 runs to 14 residues. The germline V and J ends were trimmed by 3 bases and 0 bases, with 9 bases remaining between them. Looked up from germline, CDR1 is DFQATT and CDR2 is SNEGSKA (reference sequence).

The rearrangement links TRBV7-6 to TRBJ1-2; 9 nucleotides match TRBD1. The CDR3 is 17 amino acids. Germline lookup yields CDR1 SGHVS and CDR2 FNYEAQ. V trimming: 5 bases; J trimming: 0 bases; junction bases outside the gene matches: 10. CDR3 residues: CASSNPTGGRANYGYTF. In DNA, the CDR3 is TGTGCCAGCAGCAATCCGACAGGGGGTAGAGCTAACTATGGCTACACCTTC.

This clonotype was counted between two and nine times. The rearrangement joins TRBV14 to TRBJ2-1; maybe TRBD2 (5 bases). This CDR3 has 14 residues. CDR1 and CDR2 (germline): SGHDN, FVKESK. V lost 5 bases and J 15 bases, leaving 23 bases between the germline ends. CDR3 nucleotide sequence: TGTGCCAGCAGCAGTAACCGGGAAAGTCCAGGCCTGTTCTTC. It yields the protein CASSSNRESPGLFF.

This clonotype was seen more than once but under ten times. The gene calls are TRBV7-2 and TRBJ2-7; the match to TRBD1 covers 10 bases. In germline, CDR1 is SGHTA, CDR2 FQGNSA. The CDR3 loop spans 17 amino acids. V shed 0 bases and J 5 bases; nucleotides not matched to a gene: 10. Written as DNA, the CDR3 is TGTGCCAGCAGCTTAGCGGGGTGGGGACAGGGGATTCACGAGCAGTACTTC. It is translated as CASSLAGWGQGIHEQYF. Complete variable domain (other parts from reference TRBV7-2 and TRBJ2-7): GAGVSQSPSNKVTEKGKDVELRCDPISGHTALYWYRQSLGQGLEFLIYFQGNSAPDKSGLPSDRFSAERTGGSVSTLTIQRTQQEDSAVYLCASSLAGWGQGIHEQYFGPGTRLTVT.

This clonotype was detected only a few times. The chain carries TRBV11-2 and TRBJ1-2; 8 nucleotides match TRBD1. Trimming cost V 6 bases and J 8 bases; bases outside gene matches: 8. The length of the CDR3 is 13 residues. Germline V gene data show CDR1 as SGHAT and CDR2 as FQNNGV. DNA for the CDR3: TGTGCCAGCAGTCCGGGACAGGCAATCGGCTACACCTTC. Protein sequence: CASSPGQAIGYTF.

The gene calls are TRBV11-2 and TRBJ2-1, with 7 bases identical to TRBD2. This CDR3 has 14 residues. Trimming cost V 5 bases and J 15 bases; bases outside gene matches: 16. Germline V lookup: CDR1 SGHAT, CDR2 FQNNGV. CDR3 loop: CASSPDPTSYPGFF. In DNA, the CDR3 is TGTGCCAGCAGCCCCGACCCGACTAGCTATCCGGGGTTCTTC.

The chain combines TRBV15 with TRBJ2-2; D remains ambiguous. The germline V gene encodes CDR1 LNHNV and CDR2 YYDKDF (reference sequence). The CDR3 has 11 amino acids. Trimming removed 5 bases from V and 4 bases from J, with 2 bases in between. The CDR3 here is CATSATGELFF. CDR3 coding DNA: TGTGCCACCAGCGCCACCGGGGAGCTGTTTTTT.

CDR3 protein: CASSPDSLRQFF. The DNA for the CDR3 is TGTGCCAGCAGTCCAGACTCCTTAAGGCAGTTCTTC. The rearrangement links TRBV6-2 or TRBV6-3 to TRBJ2-1; D gene ambiguous. CDR1 is MNHEY and CDR2 is SVGEGT in the germline V gene. Trimming took off 5 bases at V and 12 bases at J, with 14 bases between the two ends. The CDR3 spans 12 residues.

This clonotype was seen only a few times. This chain uses TRBV5-1 with TRBJ2-5; D remains ambiguous. The ends were cut back, 0 bases at V and 5 bases at J, with 14 bases in the middle. The CDR3 has 15 residues. The germline V gene has CDR1 SGHRS and CDR2 YFSETQ. CDR3 protein: CASSLAGPQPETQYF. The CDR3 bases are TGCGCCAGCAGCTTGGCTGGACCGCAACCGGAGACCCAGTACTTC.

In its sample, this clonotype was seen many times. This sequence joins TRBV29-1 and TRBJ2-3, with 9 bases identical to TRBD2. Per germline, CDR1 SQVTM and CDR2 ANQGSEA. The CDR3 sequence is 14 residues long. V dropped 2 bases and J dropped 2; count of bases not matched to a gene: 2. CDR3 DNA sequence: TGCAGCGTTGAAATAGCGGGAGCCACAGATACGCAGTATTTT. The encoded protein is CSVEIAGATDTQYF.

This chain uses TRBV10-3 with TRBJ1-6; 9 nucleotides line up with TRBD1. Per germline, CDR1 ENHRY and CDR2 SYGVKD. The CDR3 is 17 amino acids. V lost 6 bases and J lost 7; bases outside the gene matches: 13. The CDR3 protein is CAIRDLQGAGENSPLHF. As DNA, the CDR3 is TGTGCCATCAGGGACCTACAGGGGGCTGGCGAAAATTCACCCCTCCACTTT.

The chain employs TRBV10-3 and TRBJ2-7; D not certain. Trimming pared 2 bases from V and 2 bases from J, leaving 7 bases between. CDR3 length: 13 residues. CDR1 and CDR2 (germline): ENHRY, SYGVKD. The CDR3 region has the DNA TGTGCCATCAGTGAGAGGTGGGCCTACGAGCAGTACTTC. Residues: CAISERWAYEQYF.